This record looks at one T cell receptor (beta chain) sequence and its context. This record comes from a study of patients and donors after allogeneic stem cell transplantation. TCRdb independently ran MiXCR on the RT-PCR reads; one entry per CDR3 protein. This sample has around 170,000 distinct CDR3 sequences; about a quarter occur once, and the top ten carry 25% to 30%. V lost 3 bases and J lost 8, with 13 bases in between. This CDR3 contains 13 residues. From germline, CDR1 is DFQATT and CDR2 SNEGSKA (reference sequence). This chain uses TRBV20-1 with TRBJ1-4, with D perhaps TRBD1 (6 bases). Sequenced: blood, either unsorted or a sorted T cell fraction (not recorded which). The source of this sequence is a human donor who was either an allogeneic HSCT recipient or a stem cell or donor lymphocyte infusion donor (not recorded which). It is not recorded whose cells these are; they may come from a transplant donor. In DNA, the CDR3 is TGCAGTGCTAGGCGGGGGCGAAGGGAAAAACTGTTTTTT. Its protein product is CSARRGRREKLFF.